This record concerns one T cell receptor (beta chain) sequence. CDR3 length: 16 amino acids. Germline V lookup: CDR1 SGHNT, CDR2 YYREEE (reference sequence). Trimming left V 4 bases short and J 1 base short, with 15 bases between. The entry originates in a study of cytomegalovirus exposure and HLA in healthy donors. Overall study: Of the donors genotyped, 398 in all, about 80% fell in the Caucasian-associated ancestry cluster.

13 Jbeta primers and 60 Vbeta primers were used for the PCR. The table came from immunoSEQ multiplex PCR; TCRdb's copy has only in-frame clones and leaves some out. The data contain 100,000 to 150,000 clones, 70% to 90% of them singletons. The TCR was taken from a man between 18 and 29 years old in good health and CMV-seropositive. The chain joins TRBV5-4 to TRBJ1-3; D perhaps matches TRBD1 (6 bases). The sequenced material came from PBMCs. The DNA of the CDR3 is TGTGCCAGCAGCCGACCAGGACAGACTTCTGGAAACACCATATATTTT. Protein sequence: CASSRPGQTSGNTIYF.